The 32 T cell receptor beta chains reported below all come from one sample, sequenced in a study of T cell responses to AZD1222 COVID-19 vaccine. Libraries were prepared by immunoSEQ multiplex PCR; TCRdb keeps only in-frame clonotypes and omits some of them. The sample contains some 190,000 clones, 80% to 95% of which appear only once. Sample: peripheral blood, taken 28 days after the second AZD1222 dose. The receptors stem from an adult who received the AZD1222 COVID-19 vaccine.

The CDR3 sequence is CASSSSTGATTEAFF. Here the CDR3 DNA reads TGCGCCAGCAGCTCCAGTACAGGGGCGACCACTGAAGCTTTCTTT. The rearrangement links TRBV5-1 to TRBJ1-1; 7 bases align to TRBD1. This CDR3 is built from 15 residues. CDR1 and CDR2 from the germline V gene are SGHRS and YFSETQ. Losses at the gene ends were 3 bases for V and 4 bases for J; bases not matched to a gene: 9.

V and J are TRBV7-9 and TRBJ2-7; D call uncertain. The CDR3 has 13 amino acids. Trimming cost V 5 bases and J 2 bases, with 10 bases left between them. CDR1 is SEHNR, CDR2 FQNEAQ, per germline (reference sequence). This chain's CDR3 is CASSLDGTYEQYF. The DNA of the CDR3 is TGTGCCAGCAGCCTTGACGGCACCTACGAGCAGTACTTC.

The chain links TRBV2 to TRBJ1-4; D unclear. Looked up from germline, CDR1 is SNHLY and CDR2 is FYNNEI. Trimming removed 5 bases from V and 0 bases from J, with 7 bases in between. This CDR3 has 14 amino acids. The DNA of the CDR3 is TGTGCCAGCAGTTTCATTGCAACTAATGAAAAACTGTTTTTT. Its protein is CASSFIATNEKLFF.

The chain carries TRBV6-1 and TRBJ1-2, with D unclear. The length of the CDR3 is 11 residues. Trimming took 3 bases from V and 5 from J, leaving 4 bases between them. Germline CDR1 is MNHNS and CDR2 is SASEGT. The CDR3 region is CASSDLYGYTF. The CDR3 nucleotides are TGTGCCAGCAGTGACCTTTATGGCTACACCTTC.

CDR3 region: CASSNPGTGGKLFF. The DNA of the CDR3 is TGTGCCAGCAGCAACCCGGGCACCGGGGGAAAACTGTTTTTT. The chain combines TRBV5-6 with TRBJ1-4, with a possible D match to TRBD1 (5 bases). The ends were cut back, 4 bases at V and 10 bases at J, with 17 bases in the middle. This CDR3 has 14 amino acids. The germline V gene has CDR1 SGHDT and CDR2 YYEEEE.

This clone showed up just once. In DNA form, the CDR3 reads TGTGCCAGCAGCGTAGAAAAGGGGGCCCTCCACTTT. Amino acid sequence: CASSVEKGALHF. This rearrangement joins TRBV9 to TRBJ1-6; tentatively, D is TRBD1 (6 bases). The CDR3 is made up of 12 amino acids. Germline lookup yields CDR1 SGDLS and CDR2 YYNGEE. Between the trimmed V and J ends, which lost 0 bases and 14 bases, there was a span of 9 bases.

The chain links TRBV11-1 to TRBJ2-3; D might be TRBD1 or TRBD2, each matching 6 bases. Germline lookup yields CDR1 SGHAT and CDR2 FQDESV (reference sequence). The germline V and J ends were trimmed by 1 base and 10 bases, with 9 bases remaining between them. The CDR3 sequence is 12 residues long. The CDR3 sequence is CASSLGGAAQYF. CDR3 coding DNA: TGTGCCAGCAGCTTAGGGGGGGCAGCGCAGTATTTT.

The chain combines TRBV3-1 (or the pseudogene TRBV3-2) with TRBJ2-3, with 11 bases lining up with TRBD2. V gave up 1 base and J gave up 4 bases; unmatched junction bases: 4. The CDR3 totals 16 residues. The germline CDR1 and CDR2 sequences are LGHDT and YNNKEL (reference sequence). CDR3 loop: CASSQGELAGADTQYF. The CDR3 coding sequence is TGTGCCAGCAGCCAAGGAGAACTAGCGGGGGCAGATACGCAGTATTTT.

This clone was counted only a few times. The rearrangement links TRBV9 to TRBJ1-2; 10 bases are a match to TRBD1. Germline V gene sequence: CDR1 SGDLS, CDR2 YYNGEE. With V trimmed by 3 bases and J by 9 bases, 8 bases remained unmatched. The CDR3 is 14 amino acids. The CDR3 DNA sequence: TGTGCCAGCAGCGCGGGGACAGGGGTCGTTAGCTACACCTTC. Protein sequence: CASSAGTGVVSYTF.

CDR3 loop: CASSPQRDYNSPLHF. CDR3 DNA: TGTGCCAGCAGTCCCCAAAGGGACTATAATTCACCCCTCCACTTT. This chain connects TRBV27 to TRBJ1-6; no reliable D call. The CDR3 is 15 amino acids. The V gene's germline CDR1 is MNHEY and CDR2 SMNVEV (reference sequence). The V and J ends lost 5 bases and 3 bases respectively, with 11 bases between them.

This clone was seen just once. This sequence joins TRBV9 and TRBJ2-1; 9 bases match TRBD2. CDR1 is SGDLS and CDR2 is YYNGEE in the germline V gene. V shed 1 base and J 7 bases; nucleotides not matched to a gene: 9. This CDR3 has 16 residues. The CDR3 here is CASSVYPSGTENEQFF. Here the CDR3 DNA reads TGTGCCAGCAGCGTATATCCTAGCGGGACGGAAAATGAGCAGTTCTTC.

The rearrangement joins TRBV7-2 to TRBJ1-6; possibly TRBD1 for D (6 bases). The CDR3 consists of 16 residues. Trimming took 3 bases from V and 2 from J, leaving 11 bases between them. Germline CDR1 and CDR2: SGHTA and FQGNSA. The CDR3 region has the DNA TGTGCCAGCAGCTTTCCAGGGGACACCTATAATTCACCCCTCCACTTT. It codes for CASSFPGDTYNSPLHF.

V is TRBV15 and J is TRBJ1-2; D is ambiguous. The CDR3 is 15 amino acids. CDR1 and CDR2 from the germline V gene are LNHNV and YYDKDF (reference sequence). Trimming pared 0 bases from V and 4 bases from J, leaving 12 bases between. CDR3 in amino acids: CATSREQSLVYGYTF. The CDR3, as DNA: TGTGCCACCAGCAGAGAGCAGTCCCTGGTCTATGGCTACACCTTC.

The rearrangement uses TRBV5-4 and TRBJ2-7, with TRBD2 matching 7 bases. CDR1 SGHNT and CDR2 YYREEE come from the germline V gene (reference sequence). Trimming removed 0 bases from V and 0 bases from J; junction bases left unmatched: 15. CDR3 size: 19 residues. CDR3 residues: CASSLVGGLTSRNSYEQYF. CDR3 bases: TGTGCCAGCAGCTTGGTAGGTGGCCTGACTAGCCGAAACTCCTACGAGCAGTACTTC.

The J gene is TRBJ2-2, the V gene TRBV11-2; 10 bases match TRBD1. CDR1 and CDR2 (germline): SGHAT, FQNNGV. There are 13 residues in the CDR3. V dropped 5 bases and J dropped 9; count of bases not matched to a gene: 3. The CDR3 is CASSPGQGRELFF. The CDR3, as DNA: TGTGCCAGCAGCCCGGGACAGGGGCGGGAGCTGTTTTTT.

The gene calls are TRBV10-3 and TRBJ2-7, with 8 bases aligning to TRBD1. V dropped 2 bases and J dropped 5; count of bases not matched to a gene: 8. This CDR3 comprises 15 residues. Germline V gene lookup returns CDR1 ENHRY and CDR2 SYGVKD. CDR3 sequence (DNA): TGTGCCATCAGTGAGACTGGCAGGGGGCCCCACGAGCAGTACTTC. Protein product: CAISETGRGPHEQYF.

CDR3 sequence (DNA): TGTGCCACCAGCAGCCTGACAGGGATAATACACGAGCAGTACTTC. It is translated as CATSSLTGIIHEQYF. V is TRBV15 and J is TRBJ2-7; TRBD1 aligns across 7 bases. This CDR3 is built from 15 residues. Germline trimming cut 3 bases from V and 5 bases from J; bases unmatched to any gene: 10. Germline V gives CDR1 LNHNV, CDR2 YYDKDF (reference sequence).

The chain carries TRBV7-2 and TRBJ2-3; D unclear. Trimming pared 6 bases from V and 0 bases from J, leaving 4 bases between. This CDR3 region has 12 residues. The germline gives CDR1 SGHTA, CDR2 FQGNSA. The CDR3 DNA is TGTGCCAGCAGGTACAGCACAGATACGCAGTATTTT. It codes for CASRYSTDTQYF.

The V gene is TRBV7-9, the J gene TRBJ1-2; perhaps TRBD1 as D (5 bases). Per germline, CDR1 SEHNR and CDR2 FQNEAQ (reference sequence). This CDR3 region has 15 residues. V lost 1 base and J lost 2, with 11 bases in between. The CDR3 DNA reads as TGTGCCAGCAGCTTAGGTGGGGCGGGAAACTATGGCTACACCTTC. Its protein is CASSLGGAGNYGYTF.

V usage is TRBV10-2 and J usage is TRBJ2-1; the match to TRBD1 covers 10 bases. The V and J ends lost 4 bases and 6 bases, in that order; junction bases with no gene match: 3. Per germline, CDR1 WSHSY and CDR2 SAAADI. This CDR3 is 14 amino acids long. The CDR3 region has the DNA TGCGCCAGCAGTGCCCGGACAGGGGGCAATGAGCAGTTCTTC. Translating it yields CASSARTGGNEQFF.

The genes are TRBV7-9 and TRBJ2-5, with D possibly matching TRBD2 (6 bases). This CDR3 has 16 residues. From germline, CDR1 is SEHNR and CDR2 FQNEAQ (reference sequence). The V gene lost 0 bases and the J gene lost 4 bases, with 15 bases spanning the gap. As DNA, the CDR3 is TGTGCCAGCAGCTTAGCCCGACAGACGGAGGGAGAGACCCAGTACTTC. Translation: CASSLARQTEGETQYF.

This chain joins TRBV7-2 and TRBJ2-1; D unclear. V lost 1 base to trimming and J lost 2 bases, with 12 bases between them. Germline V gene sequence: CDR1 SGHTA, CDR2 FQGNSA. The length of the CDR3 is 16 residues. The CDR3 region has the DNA TGTGCCAGCAGCTTAGGGCCGCCCCCTGCCTACAATGAGCAGTTCTTC. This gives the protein CASSLGPPPAYNEQFF.

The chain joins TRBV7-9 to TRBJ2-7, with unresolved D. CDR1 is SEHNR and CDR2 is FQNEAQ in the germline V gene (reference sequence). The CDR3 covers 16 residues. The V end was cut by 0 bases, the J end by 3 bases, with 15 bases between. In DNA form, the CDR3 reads TGTGCCAGCAGCTTAGCGGGGTCCGGCCCACGCTACGAGCAGTACTTC. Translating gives CASSLAGSGPRYEQYF.

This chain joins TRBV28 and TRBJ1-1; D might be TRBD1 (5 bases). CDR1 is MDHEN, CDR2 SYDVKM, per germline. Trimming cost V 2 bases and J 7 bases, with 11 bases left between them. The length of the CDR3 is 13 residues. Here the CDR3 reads CASSLTGGDEAFF. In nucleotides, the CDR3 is TGTGCCAGCAGTTTAACGGGAGGGGATGAAGCTTTCTTT.

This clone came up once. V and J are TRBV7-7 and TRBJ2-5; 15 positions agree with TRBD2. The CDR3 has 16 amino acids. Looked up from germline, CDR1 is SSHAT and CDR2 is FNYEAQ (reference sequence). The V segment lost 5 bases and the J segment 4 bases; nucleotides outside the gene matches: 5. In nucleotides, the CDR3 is TGTGCCAGCAGCCCCGGACTAGCGGGAGGGCCAGAGACCCAGTACTTC. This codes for CASSPGLAGGPETQYF.

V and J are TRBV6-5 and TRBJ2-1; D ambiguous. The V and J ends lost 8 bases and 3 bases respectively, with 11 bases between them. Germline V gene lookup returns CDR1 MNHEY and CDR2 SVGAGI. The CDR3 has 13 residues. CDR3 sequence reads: CASPNDGYNEQFF. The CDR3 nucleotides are TGTGCCAGCCCGAACGACGGCTACAATGAGCAGTTCTTC.

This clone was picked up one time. CDR3 region: CASSYREAGGYTF. In nucleotides, the CDR3 is TGTGCCAGCAGTTACAGGGAAGCAGGGGGCTACACCTTC. V and J are TRBV6-5 and TRBJ1-2; tentative D call: TRBD1 (5 bases). Germline CDR1 reads MNHEY; CDR2 reads SVGAGI. The length of the CDR3 is 13 residues. The V end was cut by 2 bases, the J end by 8 bases, with 12 bases between.

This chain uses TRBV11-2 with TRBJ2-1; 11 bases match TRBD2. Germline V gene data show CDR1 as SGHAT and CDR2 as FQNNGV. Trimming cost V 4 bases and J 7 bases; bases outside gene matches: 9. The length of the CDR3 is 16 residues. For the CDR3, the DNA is TGTGCCAGCAGCTCCGGGACTAGCGGTTGGGAGAATGAGCAGTTCTTC. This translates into CASSSGTSGWENEQFF.

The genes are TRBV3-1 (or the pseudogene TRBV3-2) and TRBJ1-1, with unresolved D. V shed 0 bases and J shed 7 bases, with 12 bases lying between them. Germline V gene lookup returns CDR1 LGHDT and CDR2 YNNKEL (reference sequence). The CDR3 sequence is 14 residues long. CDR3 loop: CASSQDAVRGEAFF. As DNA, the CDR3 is TGTGCCAGCAGCCAAGATGCAGTTCGGGGTGAAGCTTTCTTT.

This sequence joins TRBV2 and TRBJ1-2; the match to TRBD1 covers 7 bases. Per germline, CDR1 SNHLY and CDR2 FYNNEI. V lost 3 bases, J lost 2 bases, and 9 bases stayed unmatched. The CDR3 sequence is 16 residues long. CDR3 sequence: CASSESRQGTNYGYTF. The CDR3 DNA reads TGTGCCAGCAGTGAGTCAAGACAGGGAACGAACTATGGCTACACCTTC.

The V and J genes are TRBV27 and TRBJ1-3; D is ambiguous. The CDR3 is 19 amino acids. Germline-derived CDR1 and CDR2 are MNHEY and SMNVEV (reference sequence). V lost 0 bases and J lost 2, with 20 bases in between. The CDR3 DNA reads TGTGCCAGCAGTTTATCGTCCCCTATACCGTCAAGACCTGGAAACACCATATATTTT. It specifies CASSLSSPIPSRPGNTIYF.

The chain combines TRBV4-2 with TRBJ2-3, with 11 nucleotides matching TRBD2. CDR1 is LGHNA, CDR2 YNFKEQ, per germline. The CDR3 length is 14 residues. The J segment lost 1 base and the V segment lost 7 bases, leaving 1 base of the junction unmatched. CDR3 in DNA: TGTGCCAGCATAGCGGGGGGGGGCACAGATACGCAGTATTTT. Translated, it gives CASIAGGGTDTQYF.